These 13 T cell receptor beta chains were sequenced from one sample in a study of cytomegalovirus exposure and HLA in healthy donors. The PCR had 60 Vbeta and 13 Jbeta primers. Here immunoSEQ multiplex PCR was the method, and the copy in TCRdb shows in-frame clones only, minus some. The sample lists approximately 79,000 clones, under 80% occurring once. Sequences were obtained from PBMCs. Every receptor here comes from a male donor in good health and CMV-seropositive.

V gene TRBV4-1 combines with J gene TRBJ2-7; maybe TRBD2 (5 bases). The V end was cut by 4 bases, the J end by 5 bases, with 18 bases between. Germline lookup yields CDR1 MGHRA and CDR2 YSYEKL. The CDR3 loop spans 15 amino acids. In DNA, the CDR3 is TGCGCCAGCAGCCCGTGGAGTGGGGAGAGACACGAGCAGTACTTC. Protein product: CASSPWSGERHEQYF.

The chain couples TRBV4-3 to TRBJ2-7, with 7 bases matching TRBD2. Trimming took 0 bases from V and 2 from J; bases not matched to a gene: 10. CDR3 size: 17 residues. Germline V lookup: CDR1 LGHNA, CDR2 YSLEER. The CDR3 region has the DNA TGCGCCAGCAGCCAAGATTATATGAGGCGGGGGACCTACGAGCAGTACTTC. As protein: CASSQDYMRRGTYEQYF.

This clone appeared a single time. The chain carries TRBV28 and TRBJ2-7; weak D call: TRBD2 (5 bases). Germline CDR1 MDHEN, CDR2 SYDVKM. The CDR3 is 15 residues long. V dropped 3 bases and J dropped 0 bases, with 12 bases sitting between them. This chain's CDR3 is CASSFEAGRSYEQYF. The CDR3 DNA is TGTGCCAGCAGTTTTGAGGCGGGCCGCTCCTACGAGCAGTACTTC.

This clone appeared a few times. The V and J genes are TRBV4-2 and TRBJ1-4, with 10 nucleotides matching TRBD1. CDR3 size: 16 residues. CDR1 is LGHNA, CDR2 YNFKEQ, per germline. With V trimmed by 3 bases and J by 8 bases, 9 bases remained unmatched. The CDR3 here is CASSQGRGTGEEKLFF. The DNA of the CDR3 is TGTGCCAGCAGCCAGGGCCGAGGGACAGGGGAGGAAAAACTGTTTTTT.

The chain has TRBV5-8 and TRBJ1-1; possible D gene TRBD1, 5 bases. V was clipped by 7 bases and J by 3 bases, with 13 bases between them. Per the germline V gene, CDR1 is SGHTS and CDR2 is YDEGEE. This CDR3 has 13 residues. CDR3 sequence: CASLSWGYTEAFF. The DNA for the CDR3 is TGTGCCAGCCTCTCGTGGGGCTACACTGAAGCTTTCTTT.

This chain joins TRBV18 and TRBJ1-1; D unclear. CDR3 length: 16 residues. Germline CDR1 and CDR2: KGHSH and LQKENI. The V gene lost 0 bases and the J gene lost 5 bases, with 16 bases spanning the gap. The CDR3 reads CASSPPGLGSRTEAFF. In DNA, the CDR3 is TGTGCCAGCTCACCACCCGGTCTAGGCTCGAGGACTGAAGCTTTCTTT.

This chain joins TRBV4-2 and TRBJ1-3, with D maybe TRBD1 (5 bases). Trimming took off 0 bases at V and 3 bases at J, with 15 bases between the two ends. In germline, CDR1 is LGHNA, CDR2 YNFKEQ. The CDR3 is 17 residues long. The CDR3 nucleotides read TGTGCCAGCAGCCAAGACTCGAGACAGACATTTGGAAACACCATATATTTT. It codes for CASSQDSRQTFGNTIYF.

J is TRBJ1-1 and V is TRBV7-2; D is ambiguous. Trimming shortened V by 4 bases and J by 11 bases, and 17 bases separated the two germline ends. The germline V gene has CDR1 SGHTA and CDR2 FQGNSA. There are 13 residues in the CDR3. CDR3 DNA sequence: TGTGCCAGCAGCTACCAGGCGGTGGGGAGGGCTTTCTTT. Its translation: CASSYQAVGRAFF.

J is TRBJ2-6 and V is TRBV19; D gene uncertain. The CDR3 loop spans 20 amino acids. Germline V gives CDR1 LNHDA, CDR2 SQIVND (reference sequence). Trimming removed 7 bases from V and 0 bases from J, with 25 bases in between. The CDR3: CASTTEAPRSKNSGANVLTF. The CDR3 DNA is TGTGCCAGTACCACCGAGGCCCCAAGGAGCAAGAACTCTGGGGCCAACGTCCTGACTTTC.

This clone occurred once. The V call is TRBV7-9, the J call TRBJ2-7; D is possibly TRBD2 (7 bases). V lost 4 bases to trimming and J lost 3 bases, with 16 bases between them. The CDR3 has 15 amino acids. Germline V lookup: CDR1 SEHNR, CDR2 FQNEAQ (reference sequence). The CDR3 region has the DNA TGTGCCAGCAGCTCTCAGGGCGGGGGCCTCTACGAGCAGTACTTC. It yields the protein CASSSQGGGLYEQYF. The full variable domain, in which reference TRBV7-9 and TRBJ2-7 provide the parts outside the CDR3, is DTGVSQNPRHKITKRGQNVTFRCDPISEHNRLYWYRQTLGQGPEFLTYFQNEAQLEKSRLLSDRFSAERPKGSFSTLEIQRTEQGDSAMYLCASSSQGGGLYEQYFGPGTRLTVT.

V and J are TRBV9 and TRBJ2-7; 7 nucleotides align to TRBD2. The V gene end was trimmed by 0 bases and the J gene end by 2 bases; junction bases not matched to a gene: 2. The germline CDR1 and CDR2 sequences are SGDLS and YYNGEE. The CDR3 spans 14 residues. As DNA, the CDR3 is TGTGCCAGCAGCGTAGGTGGACTAGCCTACGAGCAGTACTTC. It codes for CASSVGGLAYEQYF.

This clone was seen just once. The chain has TRBV19 and TRBJ1-2; the match to TRBD1 covers 7 bases. The CDR3 has 14 residues. Germline V gives CDR1 LNHDA, CDR2 SQIVND (reference sequence). V shed 7 bases, J shed 4 bases, and the junction held 9 bases outside the gene matches. This CDR3 reads CASKGAGGRYGYTF. CDR3 coding DNA: TGTGCCAGTAAGGGGGCCGGCGGGCGCTATGGCTACACCTTC.

J is TRBJ2-7 and V is TRBV6-9, with a weak D call TRBD2 (6 bases). Trimming removed 11 bases at V and 4 bases at J, with 21 bases between. From germline, CDR1 is MNHGY and CDR2 SVAAGI. The CDR3 length is 14 residues. The CDR3 DNA reads TGTGCCCCCGGGGGTGGCGGGGTCTGTTACGAGCAGTACTTC. Protein product: CAPGGGGVCYEQYF.